This TCR beta chain was retrieved from a study of shared clonotypes between healthy human individuals. Comments on this clone: The antigen remains unidentified.

General observations from the study: It was anticipated that sequencing depth would influence how many clonotypes donors shared.

V lost 3 bases to trimming and J lost 1 base; unmatched junction nucleotides: 9. Germline values: CDR1 SGDLS, CDR2 YYNGEE. The CDR3 spans 17 residues. The assay was immunoSEQ multiplex PCR, and TCRdb's table has in-frame clones only and misses some. The data show some 2,000,000 clones, with 95% seen just once and 0.13% held by the top ten. Both subsets, CD45RA+ naive and CD45RA-negative memory, were split from the CD4+ cells. The sequence was collected from a man aged 18 to 29 in good health. The chain recombines TRBV9 with TRBJ2-4; 8 positions match TRBD1. Sequencing was done on a sample of naive CD4+ T cells sorted from blood. The subset: CD45RA+ positively selected. CDR3 region: CASSGGTGSLAKNIQYF. The DNA for the CDR3 is TGTGCCAGCAGCGGGGGGACAGGATCCTTGGCCAAAAACATTCAGTACTTC.